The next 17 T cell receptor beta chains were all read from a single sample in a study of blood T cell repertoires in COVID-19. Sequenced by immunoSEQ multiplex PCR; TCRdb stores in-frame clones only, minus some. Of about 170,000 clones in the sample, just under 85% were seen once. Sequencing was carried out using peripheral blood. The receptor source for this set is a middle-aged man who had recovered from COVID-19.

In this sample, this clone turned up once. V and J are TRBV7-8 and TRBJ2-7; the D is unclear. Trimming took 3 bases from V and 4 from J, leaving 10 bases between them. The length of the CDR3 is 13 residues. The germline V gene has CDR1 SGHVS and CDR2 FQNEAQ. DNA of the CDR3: TGTGCCAGCAGCTTTGGGCCGAATTACGAGCAGTACTTC. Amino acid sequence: CASSFGPNYEQYF.

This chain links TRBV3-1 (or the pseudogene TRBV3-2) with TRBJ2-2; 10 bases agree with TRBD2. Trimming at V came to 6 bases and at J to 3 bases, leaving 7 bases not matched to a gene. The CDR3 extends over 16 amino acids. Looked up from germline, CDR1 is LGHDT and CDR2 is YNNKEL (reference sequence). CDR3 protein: CASSRAGGPDTGELFF. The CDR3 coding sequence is TGTGCCAGCAGTCGAGCGGGAGGGCCTGACACCGGGGAGCTGTTTTTT.

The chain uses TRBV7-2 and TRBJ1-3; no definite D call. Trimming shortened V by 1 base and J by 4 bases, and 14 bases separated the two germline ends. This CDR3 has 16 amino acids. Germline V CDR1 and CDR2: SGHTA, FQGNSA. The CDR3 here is CASSLDGRASGNTIYF. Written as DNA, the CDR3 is TGTGCCAGCAGCTTAGACGGGAGGGCCTCCGGAAACACCATATATTTT.

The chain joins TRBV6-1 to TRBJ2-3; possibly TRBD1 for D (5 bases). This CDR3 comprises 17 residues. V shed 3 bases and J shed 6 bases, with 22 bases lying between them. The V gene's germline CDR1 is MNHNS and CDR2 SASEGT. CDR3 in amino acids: CASSEGPDVRQLDTQYF. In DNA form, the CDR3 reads TGTGCCAGCAGTGAGGGGCCAGACGTGAGACAGTTGGATACGCAGTATTTT.

CDR3 bases: TGCAGCGTGCTTGGAGGGACAGATACGCAGTATTTT. Protein sequence: CSVLGGTDTQYF. This chain uses TRBV29-1 with TRBJ2-3, with D perhaps TRBD2 (6 bases). Trimming removed 6 bases at V and 3 bases at J, with 10 bases between. CDR3 length: 12 residues. The germline V gene has CDR1 SQVTM and CDR2 ANQGSEA.

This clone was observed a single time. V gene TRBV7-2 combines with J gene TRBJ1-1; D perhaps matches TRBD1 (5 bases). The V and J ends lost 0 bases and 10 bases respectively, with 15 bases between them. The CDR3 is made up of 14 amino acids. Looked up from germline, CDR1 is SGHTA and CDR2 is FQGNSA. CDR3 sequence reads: CASSLASAGGGAFF. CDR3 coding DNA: TGTGCCAGCAGCTTAGCATCAGCTGGGGGGGGAGCTTTCTTT.

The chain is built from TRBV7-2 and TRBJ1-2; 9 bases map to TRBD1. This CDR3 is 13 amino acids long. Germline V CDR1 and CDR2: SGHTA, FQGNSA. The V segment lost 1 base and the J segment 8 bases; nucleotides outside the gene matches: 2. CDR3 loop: CASSLGTGVGYTF. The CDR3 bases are TGTGCCAGCAGCTTAGGGACAGGGGTCGGCTACACCTTC.

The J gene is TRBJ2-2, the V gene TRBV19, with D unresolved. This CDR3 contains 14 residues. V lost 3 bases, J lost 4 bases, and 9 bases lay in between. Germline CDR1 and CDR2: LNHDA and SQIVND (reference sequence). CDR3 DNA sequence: TGTGCCAGTAGTATCGGGTCGGTCACCGGGGAGCTGTTTTTT. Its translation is CASSIGSVTGELFF.

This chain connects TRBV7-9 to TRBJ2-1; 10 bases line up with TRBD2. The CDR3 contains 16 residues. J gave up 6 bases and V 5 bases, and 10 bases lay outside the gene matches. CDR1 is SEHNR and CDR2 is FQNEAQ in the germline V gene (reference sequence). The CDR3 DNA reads TGTGCCAGCAGCATCCGACTAGCGGGCGGCTTCAATGAGCAGTTCTTC. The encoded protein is CASSIRLAGGFNEQFF.

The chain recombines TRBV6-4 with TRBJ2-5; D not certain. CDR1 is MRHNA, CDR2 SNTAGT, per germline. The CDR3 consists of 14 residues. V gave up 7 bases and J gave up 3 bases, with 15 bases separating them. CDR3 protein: CASMESAEKETQYF. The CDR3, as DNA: TGTGCCAGCATGGAGTCGGCAGAAAAAGAGACCCAGTACTTC.

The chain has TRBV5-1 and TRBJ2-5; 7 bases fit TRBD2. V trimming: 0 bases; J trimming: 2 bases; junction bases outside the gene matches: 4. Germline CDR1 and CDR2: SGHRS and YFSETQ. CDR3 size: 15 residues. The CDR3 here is CASSLGSSGQETQYF. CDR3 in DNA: TGCGCCAGCAGCTTGGGGAGTAGCGGGCAAGAGACCCAGTACTTC.

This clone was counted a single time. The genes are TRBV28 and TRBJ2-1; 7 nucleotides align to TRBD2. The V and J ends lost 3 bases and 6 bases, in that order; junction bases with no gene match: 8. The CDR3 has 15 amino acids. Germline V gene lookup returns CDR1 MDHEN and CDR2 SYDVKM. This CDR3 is CASSLGAGSSNEQFF. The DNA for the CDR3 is TGTGCCAGCAGTTTGGGAGCGGGATCGTCCAATGAGCAGTTCTTC.

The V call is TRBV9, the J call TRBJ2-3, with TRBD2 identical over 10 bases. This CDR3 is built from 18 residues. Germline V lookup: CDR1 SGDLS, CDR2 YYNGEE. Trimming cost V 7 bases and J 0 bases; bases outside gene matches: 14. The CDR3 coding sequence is TGTGCCAGCGCCGACACCGGGACTAGCGTTACTAGCACAGATACGCAGTATTTT. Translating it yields CASADTGTSVTSTDTQYF. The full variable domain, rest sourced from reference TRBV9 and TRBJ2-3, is DSGVTQTPKHLITATGQRVTLRCSPRSGDLSVYWYQQSLDQGLQFLIQYYNGEERAKGNILERFSAQQFPDLHSELNLSSLELGDSALYFCASADTGTSVTSTDTQYFGPGTRLTVL.

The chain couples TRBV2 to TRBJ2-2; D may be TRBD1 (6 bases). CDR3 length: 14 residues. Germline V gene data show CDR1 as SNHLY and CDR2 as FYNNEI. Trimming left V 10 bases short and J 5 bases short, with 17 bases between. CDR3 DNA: TGTGCCATCGACAGGCCCTTTCGAACCGGGGAGCTGTTTTTT. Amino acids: CAIDRPFRTGELFF.

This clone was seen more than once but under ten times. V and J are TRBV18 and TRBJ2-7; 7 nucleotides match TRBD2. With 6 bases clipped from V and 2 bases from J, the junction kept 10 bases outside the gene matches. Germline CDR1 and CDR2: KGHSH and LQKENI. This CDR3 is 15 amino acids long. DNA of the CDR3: TGTGCCAGCTCTAGGGGCGGGGGTGTCGCCTACGAGCAGTACTTC. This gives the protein CASSRGGGVAYEQYF.

CDR3 bases: TGTGCCACCAGCAGAGAGGGACAGGGGGACACCGGGGAGCTGTTTTTT. Translation gives CATSREGQGDTGELFF. The J gene is TRBJ2-2, the V gene TRBV15; 11 nucleotides line up with TRBD1. The CDR3 spans 16 residues. The V gene's germline CDR1 is LNHNV and CDR2 YYDKDF (reference sequence). V lost 0 bases, J lost 3 bases, and 0 bases stayed unmatched.

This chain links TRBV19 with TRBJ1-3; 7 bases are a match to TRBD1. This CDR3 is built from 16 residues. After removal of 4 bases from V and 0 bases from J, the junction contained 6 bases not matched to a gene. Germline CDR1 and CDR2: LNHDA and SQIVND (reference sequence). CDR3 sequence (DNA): TGTGCCAGTAGTACGGGACAGCCGGCCTCTGGAAACACCATATATTTT. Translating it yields CASSTGQPASGNTIYF.